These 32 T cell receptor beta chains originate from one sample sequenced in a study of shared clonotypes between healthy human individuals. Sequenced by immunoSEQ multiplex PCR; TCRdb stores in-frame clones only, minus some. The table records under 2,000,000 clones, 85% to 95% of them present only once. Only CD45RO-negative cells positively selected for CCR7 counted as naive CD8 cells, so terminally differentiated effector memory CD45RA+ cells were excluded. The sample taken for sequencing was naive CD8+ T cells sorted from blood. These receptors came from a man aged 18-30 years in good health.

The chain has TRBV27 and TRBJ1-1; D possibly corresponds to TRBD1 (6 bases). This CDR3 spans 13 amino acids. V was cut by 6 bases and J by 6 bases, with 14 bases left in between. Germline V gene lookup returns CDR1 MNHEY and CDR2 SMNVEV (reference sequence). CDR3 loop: CASSLGGIAEAFF. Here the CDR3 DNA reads TGTGCCAGCAGCTTAGGGGGGATAGCTGAAGCTTTCTTT.

The CDR3 loop reads CASSDRWDHSPLHF. In nucleotides, the CDR3 is TGTGCCAGCAGCGACCGGTGGGATCATTCACCCCTCCACTTT. The chain recombines TRBV7-9 with TRBJ1-6; D call uncertain. CDR1 is SEHNR, CDR2 FQNEAQ, per germline (reference sequence). CDR3 length: 14 residues. Trimming stripped 5 bases from V and 8 bases from J, with 13 bases between.

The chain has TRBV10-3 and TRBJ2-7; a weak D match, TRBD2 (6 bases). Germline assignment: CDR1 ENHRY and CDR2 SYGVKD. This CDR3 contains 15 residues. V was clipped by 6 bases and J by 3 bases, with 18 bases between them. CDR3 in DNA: TGTGCCATCAGAAAGGAGTCTAGCGATAGCTACGAGCAGTACTTC. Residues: CAIRKESSDSYEQYF.

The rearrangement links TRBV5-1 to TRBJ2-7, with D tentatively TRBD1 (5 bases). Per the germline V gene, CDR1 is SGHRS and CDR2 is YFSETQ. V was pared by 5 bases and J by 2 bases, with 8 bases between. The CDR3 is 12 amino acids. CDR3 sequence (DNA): TGCGCCAGCAGGGACACCACCTACGAGCAGTACTTC. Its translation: CASRDTTYEQYF.

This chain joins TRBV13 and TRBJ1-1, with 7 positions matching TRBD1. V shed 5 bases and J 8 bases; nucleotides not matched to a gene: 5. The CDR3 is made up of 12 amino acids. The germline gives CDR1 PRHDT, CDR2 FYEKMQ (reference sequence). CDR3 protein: CASSEGTEEAFF. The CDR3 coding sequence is TGTGCCAGCAGCGAAGGGACAGAAGAAGCTTTCTTT.

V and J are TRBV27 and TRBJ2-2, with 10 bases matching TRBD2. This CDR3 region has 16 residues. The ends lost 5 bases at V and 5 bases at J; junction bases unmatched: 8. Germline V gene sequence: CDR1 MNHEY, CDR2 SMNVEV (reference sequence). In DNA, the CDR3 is TGTGCCAGCAGTCCTAGGACTAGCGGTGGTACCGGGGAGCTGTTTTTT. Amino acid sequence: CASSPRTSGGTGELFF.

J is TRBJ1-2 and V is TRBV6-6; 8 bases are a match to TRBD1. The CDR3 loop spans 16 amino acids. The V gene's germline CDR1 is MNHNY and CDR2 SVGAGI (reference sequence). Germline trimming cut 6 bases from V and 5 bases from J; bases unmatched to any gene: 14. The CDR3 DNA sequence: TGTGCCAGCAGCTCTTTGGACAGGGCCTTCATTTATGGCTACACCTTC. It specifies CASSSLDRAFIYGYTF.

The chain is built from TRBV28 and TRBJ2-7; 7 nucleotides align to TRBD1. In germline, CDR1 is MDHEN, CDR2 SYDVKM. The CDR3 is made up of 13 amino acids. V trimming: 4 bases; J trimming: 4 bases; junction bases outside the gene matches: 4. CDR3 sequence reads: CASSWGQKYEQYF. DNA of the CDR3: TGTGCCAGCAGTTGGGGACAGAAGTACGAGCAGTACTTC.

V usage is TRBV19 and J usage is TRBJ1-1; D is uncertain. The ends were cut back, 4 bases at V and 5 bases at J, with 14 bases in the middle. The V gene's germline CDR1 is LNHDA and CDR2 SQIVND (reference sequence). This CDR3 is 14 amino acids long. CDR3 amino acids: CASSSLGALTEAFF. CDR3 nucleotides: TGTGCCAGTAGTAGTCTGGGAGCGCTTACTGAAGCTTTCTTT.

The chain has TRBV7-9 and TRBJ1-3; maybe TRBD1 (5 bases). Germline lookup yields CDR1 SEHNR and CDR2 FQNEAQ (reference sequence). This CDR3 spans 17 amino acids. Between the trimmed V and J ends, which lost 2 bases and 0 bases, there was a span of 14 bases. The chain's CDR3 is CASSLIQDPNSGNTIYF. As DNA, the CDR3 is TGTGCCAGCAGCTTAATACAGGACCCAAACTCTGGAAACACCATATATTTT.

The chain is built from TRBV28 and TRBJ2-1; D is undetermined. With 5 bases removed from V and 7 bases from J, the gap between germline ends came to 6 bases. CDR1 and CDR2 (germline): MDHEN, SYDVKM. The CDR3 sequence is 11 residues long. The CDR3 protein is CASSPLNEQFF. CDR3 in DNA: TGTGCCAGCAGTCCTCTGAATGAGCAGTTCTTC. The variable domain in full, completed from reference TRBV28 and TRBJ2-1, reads DVKVTQSSRYLVKRTGEKVFLECVQDMDHENMFWYRQDPGLGLRLIYFSYDVKMKEKGDIPEGYSVSREKKERFSLILESASTNQTSMYLCASSPLNEQFFGPGTRLTVL.

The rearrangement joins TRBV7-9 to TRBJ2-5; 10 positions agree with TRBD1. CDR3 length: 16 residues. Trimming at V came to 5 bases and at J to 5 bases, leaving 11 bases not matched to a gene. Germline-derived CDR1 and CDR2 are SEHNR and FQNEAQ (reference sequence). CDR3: CASSTLRTGGRETQYF. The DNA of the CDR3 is TGTGCCAGCAGCACCCTTCGGACAGGGGGGAGGGAGACCCAGTACTTC.

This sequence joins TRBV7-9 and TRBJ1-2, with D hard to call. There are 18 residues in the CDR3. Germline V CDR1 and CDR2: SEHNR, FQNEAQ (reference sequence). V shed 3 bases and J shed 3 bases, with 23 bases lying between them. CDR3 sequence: CASSFPPPGRTKDYGYTF. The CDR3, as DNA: TGTGCCAGCAGCTTTCCCCCCCCGGGCAGGACCAAAGACTATGGCTACACCTTC.

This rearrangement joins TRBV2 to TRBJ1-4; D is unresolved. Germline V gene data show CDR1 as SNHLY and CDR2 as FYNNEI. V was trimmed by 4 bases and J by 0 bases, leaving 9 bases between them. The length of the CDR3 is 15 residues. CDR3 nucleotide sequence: TGTGCCAGCAGTGTCGCGGTAGCAACTAATGAAAAACTGTTTTTT. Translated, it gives CASSVAVATNEKLFF.

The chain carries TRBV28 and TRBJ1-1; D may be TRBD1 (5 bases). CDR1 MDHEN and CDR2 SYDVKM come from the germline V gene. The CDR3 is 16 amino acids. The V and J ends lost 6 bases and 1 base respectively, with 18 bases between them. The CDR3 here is CASRPLPGTGNTEAFF. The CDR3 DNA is TGTGCCAGCAGACCCCTGCCCGGGACTGGGAACACTGAAGCTTTCTTT.

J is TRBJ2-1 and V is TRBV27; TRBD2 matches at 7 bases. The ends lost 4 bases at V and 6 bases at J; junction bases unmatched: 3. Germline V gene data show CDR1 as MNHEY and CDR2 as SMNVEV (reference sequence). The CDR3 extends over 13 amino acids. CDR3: CASSSTGGNEQFF. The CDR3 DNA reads TGTGCCAGCAGTTCGACGGGGGGCAATGAGCAGTTCTTC.

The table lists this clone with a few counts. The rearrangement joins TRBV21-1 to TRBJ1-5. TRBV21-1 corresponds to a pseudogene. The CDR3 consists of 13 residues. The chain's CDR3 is CASNRDSNQPQHF. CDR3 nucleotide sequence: TGTGCCAGCAACCGGGACAGCAATCAGCCCCAGCATTTT.

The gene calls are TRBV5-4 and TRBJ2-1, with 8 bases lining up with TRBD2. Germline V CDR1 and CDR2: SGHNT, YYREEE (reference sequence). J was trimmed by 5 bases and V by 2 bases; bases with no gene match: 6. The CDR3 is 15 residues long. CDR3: CASSLSGSFHNEQFF. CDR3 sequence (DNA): TGTGCCAGCAGCTTAAGCGGGAGCTTCCACAATGAGCAGTTCTTC.

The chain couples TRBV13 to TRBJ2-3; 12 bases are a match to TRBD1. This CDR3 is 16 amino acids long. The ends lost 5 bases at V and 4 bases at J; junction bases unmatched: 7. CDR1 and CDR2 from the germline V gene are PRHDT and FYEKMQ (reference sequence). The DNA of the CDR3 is TGTGCCAGCAGCCCCGGGGGGACAGGGGGCGCAGATACGCAGTATTTT. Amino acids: CASSPGGTGGADTQYF.

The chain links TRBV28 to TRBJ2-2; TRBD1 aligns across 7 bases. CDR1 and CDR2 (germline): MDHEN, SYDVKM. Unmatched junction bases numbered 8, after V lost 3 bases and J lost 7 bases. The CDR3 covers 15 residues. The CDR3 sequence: CASSFLGQVGGELFF. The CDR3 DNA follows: TGTGCCAGCAGTTTTTTAGGACAGGTCGGCGGGGAGCTGTTTTTT.

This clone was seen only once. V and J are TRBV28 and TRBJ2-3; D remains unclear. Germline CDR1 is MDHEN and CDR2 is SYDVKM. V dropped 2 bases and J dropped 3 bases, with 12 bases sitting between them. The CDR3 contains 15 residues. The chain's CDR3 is CASSLVPYLTDTQYF. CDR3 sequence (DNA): TGTGCCAGCAGTTTAGTCCCCTACCTGACAGATACGCAGTATTTT.

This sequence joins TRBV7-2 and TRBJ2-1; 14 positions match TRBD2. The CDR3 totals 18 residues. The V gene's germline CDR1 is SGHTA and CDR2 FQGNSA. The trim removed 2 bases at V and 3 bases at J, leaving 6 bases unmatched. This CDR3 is CASSLLGLAGVLYNEQFF. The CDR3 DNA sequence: TGTGCCAGCAGCTTACTGGGACTAGCGGGAGTTCTCTACAATGAGCAGTTCTTC. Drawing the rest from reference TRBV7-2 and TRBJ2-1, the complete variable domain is GAGVSQSPSNKVTEKGKDVELRCDPISGHTALYWYRQSLGQGLEFLIYFQGNSAPDKSGLPSDRFSAERTGGSVSTLTIQRTQQEDSAVYLCASSLLGLAGVLYNEQFFGPGTRLTVL.

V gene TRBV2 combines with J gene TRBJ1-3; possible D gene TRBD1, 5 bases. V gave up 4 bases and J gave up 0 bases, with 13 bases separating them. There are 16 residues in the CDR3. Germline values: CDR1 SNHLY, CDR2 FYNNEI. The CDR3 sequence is CASSVPGVPSGNTIYF. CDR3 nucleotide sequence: TGTGCCAGCAGTGTTCCGGGGGTCCCCTCTGGAAACACCATATATTTT.

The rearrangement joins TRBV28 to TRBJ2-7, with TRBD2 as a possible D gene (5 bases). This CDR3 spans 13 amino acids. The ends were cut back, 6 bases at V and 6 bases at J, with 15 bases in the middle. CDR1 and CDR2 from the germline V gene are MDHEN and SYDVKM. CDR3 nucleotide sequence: TGTGCCAGCAGACCCCCTACTAGAGCCGAGCAGTACTTC. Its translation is CASRPPTRAEQYF.

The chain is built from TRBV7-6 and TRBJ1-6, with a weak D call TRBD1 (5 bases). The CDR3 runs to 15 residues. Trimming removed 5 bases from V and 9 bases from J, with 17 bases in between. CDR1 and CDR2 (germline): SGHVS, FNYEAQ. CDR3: CASSKHRSSSSPLHF. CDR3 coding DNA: TGTGCCAGCAGCAAACACAGGTCTTCTAGTTCACCCCTCCACTTT.

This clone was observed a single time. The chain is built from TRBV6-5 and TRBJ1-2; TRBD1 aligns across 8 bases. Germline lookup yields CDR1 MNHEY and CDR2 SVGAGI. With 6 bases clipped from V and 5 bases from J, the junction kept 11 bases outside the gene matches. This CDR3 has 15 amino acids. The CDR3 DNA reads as TGTGCCAGCAGCTCCCCGGGACAGGCTCCTTATGGCTACACCTTC. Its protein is CASSSPGQAPYGYTF.

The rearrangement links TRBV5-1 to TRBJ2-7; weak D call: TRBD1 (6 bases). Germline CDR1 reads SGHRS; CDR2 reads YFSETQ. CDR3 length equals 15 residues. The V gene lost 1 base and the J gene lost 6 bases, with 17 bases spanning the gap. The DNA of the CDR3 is TGCGCCAGCAGCTTGCTTTTCGACGGACAGTCCGAGCAGTACTTC. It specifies CASSLLFDGQSEQYF. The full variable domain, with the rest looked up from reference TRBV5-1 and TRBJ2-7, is KAGVTQTPRYLIKTRGQQVTLSCSPISGHRSVSWYQQTPGQGLQFLFEYFSETQRNKGNFPGRFSGRQFSNSRSEMNVSTLELGDSALYLCASSLLFDGQSEQYFGPGTRLTVT.

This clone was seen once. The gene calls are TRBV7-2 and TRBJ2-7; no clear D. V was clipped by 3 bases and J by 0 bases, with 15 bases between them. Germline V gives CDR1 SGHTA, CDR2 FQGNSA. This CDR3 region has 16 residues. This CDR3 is CASSFEVTSYSYEQYF. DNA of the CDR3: TGTGCCAGCAGCTTCGAGGTTACCTCTTACTCCTACGAGCAGTACTTC.

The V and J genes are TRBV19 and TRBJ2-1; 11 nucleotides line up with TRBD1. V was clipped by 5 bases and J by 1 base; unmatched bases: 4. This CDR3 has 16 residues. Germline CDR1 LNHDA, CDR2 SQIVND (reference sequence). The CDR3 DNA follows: TGTGCCAGTAGTTCGGGGACAGGGGGATCCTACAATGAGCAGTTCTTC. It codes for CASSSGTGGSYNEQFF.

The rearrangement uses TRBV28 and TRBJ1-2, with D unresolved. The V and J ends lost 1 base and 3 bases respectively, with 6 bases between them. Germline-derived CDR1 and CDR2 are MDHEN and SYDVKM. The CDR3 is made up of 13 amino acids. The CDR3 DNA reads TGTGCCAGCAGTTTATCGGCGGACTATGGCTACACCTTC. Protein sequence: CASSLSADYGYTF.

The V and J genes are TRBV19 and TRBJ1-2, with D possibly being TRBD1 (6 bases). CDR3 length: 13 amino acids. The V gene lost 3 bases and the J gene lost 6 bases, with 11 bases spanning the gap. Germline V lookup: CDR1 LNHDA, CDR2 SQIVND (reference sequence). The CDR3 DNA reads TGTGCCAGTAGTATCGCGGGGGCGGATGGCTACACCTTC. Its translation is CASSIAGADGYTF.

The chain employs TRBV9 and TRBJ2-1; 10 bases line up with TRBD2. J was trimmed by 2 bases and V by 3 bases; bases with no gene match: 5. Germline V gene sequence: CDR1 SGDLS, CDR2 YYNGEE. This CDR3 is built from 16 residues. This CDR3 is CASSAQTSGTYNEQFF. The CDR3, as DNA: TGTGCCAGCAGCGCCCAAACTAGCGGGACCTACAATGAGCAGTTCTTC.